This T cell receptor (beta chain) was identified during a study of naive and memory T cell subsets. The CDR3 loop spans 15 amino acids. CDR1 is KGHDR and CDR2 is SFDVKD in the germline V gene. Between the trimmed V and J ends, which lost 7 bases and 5 bases, there was a span of 17 bases. The beta constant-region primer was an equimolar mix of two oligonucleotides covering TRBC1 and TRBC2. TCRdb itself ran the UMI-ligation and nested PCR reads through MiXCR, one entry per CDR3 protein. The table lists 140,000 to 150,000 distinct CDR3 sequences, 17% of them singletons. Sequencing used naive CD4+ T cells from blood. V is TRBV24-1 and J is TRBJ2-1; D tentatively reads TRBD1 or TRBD2 (5 bases each). This clonotype was sampled from a human donor in good health. The CDR3 spells CATSAGTVGNNEQFF. DNA of the CDR3: TGTGCCACCAGCGCTGGGACCGTGGGGAACAATGAGCAGTTCTTC.